Below are 11 T cell receptor beta chains sequenced from a single sample in a study of T cells in Graves' hyperthyroidism and ophthalmopathy. Amplified regions were TCR beta CDR3 sequences from RNA transcripts. HTBI primers drove first-round RT-PCR of the TCR CDR3. Each CDR3 protein gets one entry after TCRdb re-called the multiplex PCR reads with MiXCR. This table holds about 840,000 distinct CDR3 sequences, 35% to 45% found once. Sequencing was done on a sample of blood. These receptors originate from a man between 18 and 29 years old with Graves' hyperthyroidism.

The chain couples TRBV6-5 to TRBJ2-2, with D possibly matching TRBD2 (6 bases). The V gene's germline CDR1 is MNHEY and CDR2 SVGAGI. This CDR3 has 14 amino acids. Trimming removed 2 bases at V and 5 bases at J, with 9 bases between. The CDR3 DNA follows: TGTGCCAGCAGTTACAGAAGCGGGACCGGGGAGCTGTTTTTT. Its protein is CASSYRSGTGELFF.

V gene TRBV12-3 or TRBV12-4 combines with J gene TRBJ2-5; TRBD1 is a possible D gene (5 bases). V lost 5 bases and J 5 bases, leaving 15 bases between the germline ends. There are 14 residues in the CDR3. The CDR3 protein is CASSSRVLEETQYF. The CDR3 nucleotides are TGTGCCAGCAGTAGCAGGGTATTAGAGGAGACCCAGTACTTC.

This clonotype was recorded at least ten times. This rearrangement joins TRBV7-9 to TRBJ2-5, with D tentatively TRBD1 or TRBD2 (6 bases each). The CDR3 sequence is 14 residues long. The V and J ends lost 6 bases and 1 base respectively, with 12 bases between them. The germline V gene encodes CDR1 SEHNR and CDR2 FQNEAQ (reference sequence). CDR3 in DNA: TGTGCCAGCAGGAAACAGGGAGGCCAAGAGACCCAGTACTTC. Translation gives CASRKQGGQETQYF. The entire variable domain, with the rest obtained from reference TRBV7-9 and TRBJ2-5, is as follows: DTGVSQNPRHKITKRGQNVTFRCDPISEHNRLYWYRQTLGQGPEFLTYFQNEAQLEKSRLLSDRFSAERPKGSFSTLEIQRTEQGDSAMYLCASRKQGGQETQYFGPGTRLLVL.

The rearrangement joins TRBV19 to TRBJ2-5; D not resolved. The CDR3 is 13 residues long. The V end lost 4 bases, the J end lost 0 bases, and 6 bases lay between the germline ends. Germline CDR1 is LNHDA and CDR2 is SQIVND (reference sequence). The CDR3 spells CASSTIYQETQYF. DNA of the CDR3: TGTGCCAGTAGTACGATTTACCAAGAGACCCAGTACTTC.

This clonotype has at least ten counts. This chain connects TRBV20-1 to TRBJ2-5; 8 nucleotides align to TRBD2. The CDR3 has 13 amino acids. CDR1 DFQATT and CDR2 SNEGSKA come from the germline V gene (reference sequence). With 4 bases clipped from V and 5 bases from J, the junction kept 6 bases outside the gene matches. The CDR3 DNA is TGCAGTGCTAAAGCGGGAGTGGAGGAGACCCAGTACTTC. It yields the protein CSAKAGVEETQYF.

The CDR3 coding sequence is TGTGCCAGCAGCGTAGTTTTCTCCGGGGAGCTGTTTTTT. It yields the protein CASSVVFSGELFF. The V call is TRBV9, the J call TRBJ2-2; D remains unclear. The CDR3 runs 13 residues. Germline V gene sequence: CDR1 SGDLS, CDR2 YYNGEE. V gave up 0 bases and J gave up 6 bases, with 6 bases separating them. Full variable domain (rest looked up from reference TRBV9 and TRBJ2-2): DSGVTQTPKHLITATGQRVTLRCSPRSGDLSVYWYQQSLDQGLQFLIQYYNGEERAKGNILERFSAQQFPDLHSELNLSSLELGDSALYFCASSVVFSGELFFGEGSRLTVL.

Concerning this clonotype itself: A junction end diverges from the germline sequence, so it may reflect a read error. The chain couples TRBV7-2 to TRBJ2-7; 8 nucleotides agree with TRBD2. Germline V gives CDR1 SGHTA, CDR2 FQGNSA. This CDR3 has 13 residues. CDR3 in amino acids: CASSQEVAGGMQF. The CDR3 nucleotides read TGCGCCAGCAGCCAAGAGGTTGCGGGAGGTATGCAGTTC.

There are many counts of this clonotype. One end of the junction is discordant with germline, which a read error may explain. This chain joins TRBV7-7 and TRBJ2-5, with 10 bases matching TRBD2. This CDR3 has 15 amino acids. Germline V lookup: CDR1 SSHAT, CDR2 FNYEAQ (reference sequence). CDR3 sequence: CASSLQREGQETQYF. The CDR3 nucleotides are TGTGCTAGCAGCTTACAGCGGGAGGGACAAGAGACCCAGTACTTC. Full variable domain (rest looked up from reference TRBV7-7 and TRBJ2-5): GAGVSQSPRYKVTKRGQDVTLRCDPISSHATLYWYQQALGQGPEFLTYFNYEAQPDKSGLPSDRFSAERPEGSISTLTIQRTEQRDSAMYRCASSLQREGQETQYFGPGTRLLVL.

Turning to this clonotype: This may stem from a read error, because a much larger clone lies one nucleotide away. J is TRBJ1-1 and V is TRBV19; D is perhaps TRBD1 (6 bases). The CDR3 runs to 14 residues. Trimming stripped 1 base from V and 3 bases from J, with 9 bases between. Germline V gives CDR1 LNHDA, CDR2 SQIVND (reference sequence). For the CDR3, the DNA is TGTGCCAGTAGTATAGGAGGGGGGGACACTGAAGCTTTCTTT. Encoded protein: CASSIGGGDTEAFF.

This clonotype occurred a few times. The chain is built from TRBV7-9 and TRBJ2-5; D is uncertain. In germline, CDR1 is SEHNR, CDR2 FQNEAQ (reference sequence). The V gene lost 1 base and the J gene lost 4 bases, with 10 bases spanning the gap. CDR3 length: 14 amino acids. CDR3 in amino acids: CASSLDGQVETQYF. CDR3 nucleotides: TGTGCCAGCAGCTTAGACGGGCAAGTAGAGACCCAGTACTTC.

V is TRBV19 and J is TRBJ2-5; TRBD1 matches at 9 bases. Trimming cost V 4 bases and J 3 bases; bases outside gene matches: 12. The CDR3 runs to 17 residues. The V gene's germline CDR1 is LNHDA and CDR2 SQIVND (reference sequence). The CDR3 nucleotides are TGTGCCAGTAGTACGTTTGGGACAGGGATGGGGGAAGAGACCCAGTACTTC. It specifies CASSTFGTGMGEETQYF.